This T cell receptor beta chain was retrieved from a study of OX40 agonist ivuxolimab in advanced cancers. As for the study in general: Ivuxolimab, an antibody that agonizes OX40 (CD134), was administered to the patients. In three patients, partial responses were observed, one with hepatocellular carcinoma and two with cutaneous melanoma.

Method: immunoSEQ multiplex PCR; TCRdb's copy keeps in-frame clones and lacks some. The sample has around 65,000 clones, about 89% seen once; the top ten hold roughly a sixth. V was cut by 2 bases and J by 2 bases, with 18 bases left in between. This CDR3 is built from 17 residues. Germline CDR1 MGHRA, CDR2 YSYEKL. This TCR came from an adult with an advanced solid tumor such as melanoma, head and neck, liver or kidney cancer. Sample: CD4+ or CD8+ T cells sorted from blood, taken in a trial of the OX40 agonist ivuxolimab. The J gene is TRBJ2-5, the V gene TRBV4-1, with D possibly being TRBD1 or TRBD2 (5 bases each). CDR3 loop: CASSQKGSLWGQETQYF. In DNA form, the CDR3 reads TGCGCCAGCAGCCAAAAAGGAAGTCTGTGGGGGCAAGAGACCCAGTACTTC.